A selection of T cell receptor beta chains follows, all from one sample in a study of PD-1 blockade in classical Hodgkin lymphoma. Repertoires were generated with immunoSEQ multiplex PCR, while TCRdb's copy carries only in-frame clones and drops some. The sample shows some 150,000 clones, about 78% of them seen only once. Sequencing used peripheral blood mononuclear cells (PBMCs), obtained before the second cycle of nivolumab. The receptors were gathered from a human donor with classical Hodgkin lymphoma. Both conserved end residues are part of each CDR3. A D gene is named only where the DNA matches it firmly. A row's size may be missing; if present it is once, few, many or a size class.

>TRBV7-9|.|TRBJ1-1|.
CASSLAGSGAFF
TGTGCCAGCAGCTTAGCCGGGAGTGGAGCTTTCTTT
>TRBV7-9|TRBD1|TRBJ2-7|.
CASSLGVTGEFYEQYF
TGTGCCAGCAGCTTAGGCGTTACAGGGGAATTCTACGAGCAGTACTTC
>TRBV10-1|.|TRBJ2-7|.
CASGYEQYF
TGCGCCAGCGGATACGAGCAGTACTTC
>TRBV21-1|.|TRBJ2-2|.
CASSKRLAGWNTGELFF
TGTGCCAGCAGCAAGAGACTAGCGGGATGGAACACCGGGGAGCTGTTTTTT
>TRBV5-8|.|TRBJ2-7|.
CASAPWFGQASYEQYF
TGTGCCAGCGCCCCTTGGTTCGGACAAGCCTCCTACGAGCAGTACTTC
>TRBV27|TRBD2|TRBJ2-1|.
CASSLSGTSGAEQFF
TGTGCCAGCAGTTTATCTGGGACTAGCGGGGCCGAGCAGTTCTTC
>TRBV5-1|TRBD1|TRBJ2-2|.
CASSSGQGTTGELFF
TGCGCCAGCAGCTCTGGACAGGGAACCACCGGGGAGCTGTTTTTT
>TRBV10-3|.|TRBJ1-4|.
CAISEGGEGEKLFF
TGTGCCATCAGTGAGGGAGGGGAGGGCGAAAAACTGTTTTTT
>TRBV5-1|TRBD1|TRBJ1-4|few
CASSTGTVEEKLFF
TGCGCCAGCAGCACCGGGACAGTTGAAGAAAAACTGTTTTTT
>TRBV27|TRBD1|TRBJ2-5|once
CASSPRGDRRETQYF
TGTGCCAGCAGTCCACGTGGGGACAGGAGGGAGACCCAGTACTTC
>TRBV28|.|TRBJ1-1|.
CASSPAQGAKTEAFF
TGTGCCAGCAGCCCCGCTCAGGGCGCTAAGACTGAAGCTTTCTTT
>TRBV10-3|.|TRBJ1-6|.
CAISESPTGGPLHF
TGTGCCATCAGTGAGTCGCCCACAGGTGGGCCCCTCCACTTT
>TRBV7-6|TRBD2|TRBJ2-7|.
CASSKGLAGSLEQYF
TGTGCCAGCAGCAAGGGACTAGCGGGAAGCCTCGAGCAGTACTTC
>TRBV18|.|TRBJ1-6|once
CASSPISGNSPLHF
TGTGCCAGCTCACCAATTTCAGGGAATTCACCCCTCCACTTT
>TRBV28|TRBD2|TRBJ2-1|few
CASSLGGSPAEQFF
TGTGCCAGCAGTTTGGGCGGGAGTCCAGCTGAGCAGTTCTTC
>TRBV2|.|TRBJ2-1|.
CASSEVALKQFF
TGTGCCAGCAGTGAGGTTGCCCTAAAGCAGTTCTTC
>TRBV5-1|TRBD1|TRBJ2-5|.
CASSSWTGFGETQYF
TGCGCCAGCAGCTCTTGGACAGGGTTTGGGGAGACCCAGTACTTC
>TRBV29-1|.|TRBJ1-4|few
CSVEGGSNEKLFF
TGCAGCGTTGAGGGGGGCAGCAATGAAAAACTGTTTTTT
>TRBV7-8|.|TRBJ2-5|.
CASSPPGPPTTQYF
TGTGCCAGCAGCCCCCCGGGACCCCCGACGACCCAGTACTTC
>TRBV5-1|.|TRBJ1-2|.
CASSVTDYGYTF
TGCGCCAGCAGCGTGACGGATTATGGCTACACCTTC
>TRBV6-5|.|TRBJ2-6|.
CASRGVSSGANVLTF
TGTGCCAGCAGGGGTGTCAGCTCTGGGGCCAACGTCCTGACTTTC
>TRBV6-1|.|TRBJ1-4|few
CASSERQGTTANEKLFF
TGTGCCAGCAGTGAAAGGCAGGGAACAACGGCTAATGAAAAACTGTTTTTT
>TRBV7-8|.|TRBJ1-5|.
CASSSSENQPQHF
TGTGCCAGCAGCTCCAGCGAAAATCAGCCCCAGCATTTT
>TRBV28|TRBD1|TRBJ2-3|.
CASRQGGTDTQYF
TGTGCCAGCCGACAGGGAGGCACAGATACGCAGTATTTT
>TRBV7-3|TRBD2|TRBJ2-1|.
CASSSTGGMYNEQFF
TGTGCCAGCAGCTCGACCGGGGGGATGTACAATGAGCAGTTCTTC
>TRBV2|.|TRBJ2-3|.
CASRSLGSSDTQYF
TGTGCCAGCAGATCATTGGGGAGTTCAGATACGCAGTATTTT
>TRBV10-3|.|TRBJ2-5|.
CAIMFAQGGEQYF
TGTGCCATCATGTTCGCCCAGGGGGGAGAGCAGTACTTC
>TRBV6-5|TRBD1|TRBJ1-4|.
CASTRGQGGEKLFF
TGTGCCAGCACTCGAGGACAGGGAGGAGAAAAACTGTTTTTT
>TRBV10-3|.|TRBJ2-2|once
CAIRETGSGELFF
TGTGCCATCAGGGAAACAGGGTCCGGGGAGCTGTTTTTT
>TRBV10-3|TRBD1|TRBJ2-7|.
CATRTGSYEQYF
TGTGCCACCCGGACAGGGTCCTACGAGCAGTACTTC
>TRBV7-3|TRBD1|TRBJ2-6|.
CASSLAGGDGANVLTF
TGTGCCAGCAGCTTAGCAGGGGGCGATGGGGCCAACGTCCTGACTTTC
>TRBV5-6|.|TRBJ2-7|few
CASSLSRQFVYEQYF
TGTGCCAGCAGCTTGTCGCGACAGTTTGTCTACGAGCAGTACTTC
>TRBV6-5|.|TRBJ2-7|.
CASSYVREYYEQYF
TGTGCCAGCAGTTACGTTCGGGAGTACTACGAGCAGTACTTC
>TRBV6-5|.|TRBJ2-3|.
CASSARRGSTDTQYF
TGTGCCAGCAGTGCCCGTAGAGGGAGCACAGATACGCAGTATTTT
>TRBV5-1|.|TRBJ2-5|.
CASSPGPGETQYF
TGCGCCAGCAGCCCGGGACCCGGAGAGACCCAGTACTTC
>TRBV11-2|.|TRBJ1-1|.
CASSLDRGTEAFF
TGTGCCAGCAGCTTAGATCGGGGGACTGAAGCTTTCTTT
>TRBV4-2|TRBD1|TRBJ2-3|.
CASSQDSFVRDREHTDTQYF
TGTGCCAGCAGCCAAGATTCGTTTGTCAGGGACAGGGAACACACAGATACGCAGTATTTT
>TRBV6-5|.|TRBJ2-2|.
CASSGSRSAGELFF
TGTGCCAGCAGTGGGTCACGGAGCGCCGGGGAGCTGTTTTTT
>TRBV11-3|.|TRBJ2-3|.
CASSPRLATDTQYF
TGTGCCAGCAGCCCCCGGCTAGCCACAGATACGCAGTATTTT
>TRBV30|.|TRBJ2-2|once
CAWSVRGAANTGELFF
TGTGCCTGGAGTGTACGAGGAGCGGCGAACACCGGGGAGCTGTTTTTT
>TRBV10-3|.|TRBJ1-4|.
CVISESGSHQLF
TGTGTCATCAGTGAGTCGGGCAGCCACCAACTTTTT
>TRBV6-5|.|TRBJ1-1|.
CASSSSTPWRNTEAFF
TGTGCCAGCAGTTCCTCGACCCCCTGGAGGAACACTGAAGCTTTCTTT
>TRBV5-1|TRBD1|TRBJ1-5|few
CASSLEGQGYQPQHF
TGCGCCAGCAGCTTGGAAGGACAGGGTTATCAGCCCCAGCATTTT
>TRBV6-1|.|TRBJ2-7|.
CASSHGQTYEQYF
TGTGCCAGCAGCCACGGACAGACCTACGAGCAGTACTTC
>TRBV5-5|.|TRBJ1-4|.
CASSLRRDANEKLFF
TGTGCCAGCAGCTTGAGGAGGGATGCTAATGAAAAACTGTTTTTT
>TRBV6-5|.|TRBJ1-5|.
CASSSQGISNQPQHF
TGTGCCAGCAGTTCGCAGGGGATTAGCAATCAGCCCCAGCATTTT
>TRBV4-2|.|TRBJ1-2|.
CASSREKGGRRGYTF
TGTGCCAGCAGTCGGGAAAAAGGCGGGAGGAGGGGCTACACCTTC
>TRBV18|.|TRBJ1-3|.
CASSPRIPSGNTIYF
TGTGCCAGCTCACCACGGATTCCCTCTGGAAACACCATATATTTT